This TCR beta chain was sequenced during a study of T cell responses to AZD1222 COVID-19 vaccine. In the case of this clone: Antigen specificity is unknown.

Regarding the study as a whole: Baseline seropositives among AZD1222 recipients totaled only five to seven. Spike was spanned by vaccine-associated CD4 TCRs, with dominance at 160-218 and 743-854. Repertoire collection took place solely once the T cell response had peaked. Targeting of unmutated variant regions was reportedly seen in nearly half of spike-specific TCRs.

Trimming at V came to 4 bases and at J to 3 bases, leaving 10 bases not matched to a gene. The CDR3 sequence is 17 residues long. The germline V gene has CDR1 SGHDN and CDR2 FVKESK. The method was immunoSEQ multiplex PCR; TCRdb's version includes in-frame clones alone and lacks a portion of them. Of approximately 150,000 clones listed, approximately 89% are singletons. The rearrangement joins TRBV14 to TRBJ2-1, with 9 nucleotides matching TRBD2. The input for sequencing was peripheral blood, taken 28 days after the second AZD1222 dose. The receptor was isolated from an adult who received the AZD1222 COVID-19 vaccine. This CDR3 reads CASSPGASGVLYNEQFF. CDR3 in DNA: TGTGCCAGCAGCCCAGGGGCTAGCGGGGTGCTCTACAATGAGCAGTTCTTC.